What follows are 25 T cell receptor beta chains derived from one specimen sequenced in a study of T cell repertoires in cytomegalovirus infection. For these TCRs, the target antigens are not known. TCRdb ran MiXCR on the reads and lists one entry per CDR3 protein. The sample lists about 47,000 distinct CDR3 sequences; 20% were seen once. This specimen was CD8+ T cells from cultured PBMCs, taken from culture after CMV antigen stimulation. These receptors came from a human donor in good health (CMV status not recorded). Some clones in this sample may be carry-over from other donors' samples.

This chain connects TRBV20-1 to TRBJ1-6; tentatively, D is TRBD1 (5 bases). Trimming removed 5 bases from V and 7 bases from J, with 18 bases in between. The V gene's germline CDR1 is DFQATT and CDR2 SNEGSKA (reference sequence). The CDR3 runs 15 residues. As DNA, the CDR3 is TGCAGTGCTGAACCCGGGGGACGGAAGAATTCACCCCTCCACTTT. It translates to CSAEPGGRKNSPLHF.

The CDR3 loop reads CASSYSSVGTNQPQHF. The CDR3 DNA reads TGTGCCAGCAGCTATTCTTCAGTCGGGACCAATCAGCCCCAGCATTTT. The chain is built from TRBV7-6 and TRBJ1-5; a possible D gene is TRBD1 (5 bases). Germline V gene sequence: CDR1 SGHVS, CDR2 FNYEAQ. There are 16 residues in the CDR3. V dropped 4 bases and J dropped 3 bases, with 16 bases sitting between them. Full variable domain (remainder filled in from reference TRBV7-6 and TRBJ1-5): GAGVSQSPRYKVTKRGQDVALRCDPISGHVSLYWYRQALGQGPEFLTYFNYEAQQDKSGLPNDRFSAERPEGSISTLTIQRTEQRDSAMYRCASSYSSVGTNQPQHFGDGTRLSIL.

This clonotype was seen a handful of times. The rearrangement links TRBV11-2 to TRBJ1-4, with unresolved D. The germline V and J ends were trimmed by 8 bases and 0 bases, with 7 bases remaining between them. This CDR3 spans 13 amino acids. CDR1 is SGHAT, CDR2 FQNNGV, per germline. The CDR3 DNA follows: TGTGCCAGCCGACCCGCAACTAATGAAAAACTGTTTTTT. Its protein product is CASRPATNEKLFF.

The chain couples TRBV6-2 or TRBV6-3 to TRBJ1-2, with 7 bases lining up with TRBD1. V was pared by 6 bases and J by 13 bases, with 11 bases of the junction left unmatched. CDR3 length: 12 residues. Germline CDR1 reads MNHEY; CDR2 reads SVGEGT. CDR3 DNA: TGTGCCAGCAGCCCGGACAGGAATTATTGCACCTTC. Amino acid sequence: CASSPDRNYCTF.

The V gene is TRBV7-9, the J gene TRBJ2-6; TRBD1 matches 7 bases. The ends lost 5 bases at V and 4 bases at J; junction bases unmatched: 8. The germline V gene has CDR1 SEHNR and CDR2 FQNEAQ (reference sequence). CDR3 length: 16 residues. The DNA for the CDR3 is TGTGCCAGCAGCCAAACCGACAGGGCCGGGGCCAACGTCCTGACTTTC. The encoded protein is CASSQTDRAGANVLTF.

The J gene is TRBJ2-5, the V gene TRBV6-2 or TRBV6-3; D not certain. The CDR3 contains 14 residues. V dropped 2 bases and J dropped 0 bases, with 7 bases sitting between them. CDR1 and CDR2 (germline): MNHEY, SVGEGT. In DNA form, the CDR3 reads TGTGCCAGCAGTTACGTGGGGAACCAAGAGACCCAGTACTTC. Translation gives CASSYVGNQETQYF.

The genes are TRBV12-3 or TRBV12-4 and TRBJ2-5; no firm D call. The ends were cut back, 5 bases at V and 0 bases at J, with 13 bases in the middle. This CDR3 contains 15 residues. In nucleotides, the CDR3 is TGTGCCAGCAGTCTACCATGGCAGTACCAAGAGACCCAGTACTTC. As protein: CASSLPWQYQETQYF.

The chain couples TRBV28 to TRBJ1-2; D perhaps matches TRBD1 (5 bases). Trimming took off 5 bases at V and 8 bases at J, with 18 bases between the two ends. Germline CDR1 and CDR2: MDHEN and SYDVKM. The CDR3 extends over 14 amino acids. The CDR3 DNA sequence: TGTGCCAGCAGTCAGGGCGGAGAGGTTGGAGGCTACACCTTC. It specifies CASSQGGEVGGYTF.

This clonotype was detected only a few times. The chain links TRBV6-1 to TRBJ1-1, with no clear D. This CDR3 has 14 residues. CDR1 MNHNS and CDR2 SASEGT come from the germline V gene. Trimming shortened V by 7 bases and J by 5 bases, and 17 bases separated the two germline ends. The CDR3 region has the DNA TGTGCCAGCACCCCCGGGGAGGTAAGGACTGAAGCTTTCTTT. This sequence encodes CASTPGEVRTEAFF.

This clonotype was counted between two and nine times. The gene calls are TRBV6-2 or TRBV6-3 and TRBJ2-5; D not resolved. The CDR3 spans 12 residues. V was trimmed by 1 base and J by 4 bases, leaving 4 bases between them. In germline, CDR1 is MNHEY, CDR2 SVGEGT. CDR3 nucleotides: TGTGCCAGCAGTTACTTAGCAGAGACCCAGTACTTC. Its protein product is CASSYLAETQYF.

The genes are TRBV6-6 and TRBJ1-5; TRBD1 is a possible D gene (6 bases). CDR3 size: 17 residues. CDR1 is MNHNY, CDR2 SVGAGI, per germline (reference sequence). Trimming took off 2 bases at V and 0 bases at J, with 14 bases between the two ends. CDR3 bases: TGTGCCAGCAGTTACGTTGACAGGATTTATAGCAATCAGCCCCAGCATTTT. It translates to CASSYVDRIYSNQPQHF.

The rearrangement links TRBV27 to TRBJ1-1; D unresolved. CDR1 and CDR2 (germline): MNHEY, SMNVEV (reference sequence). The CDR3 runs 14 residues. V lost 3 bases and J lost 1, with 9 bases in between. CDR3 in amino acids: CASSFLDKNTEAFF. Here the CDR3 DNA reads TGTGCCAGCAGTTTCCTAGACAAGAACACTGAAGCTTTCTTT.

The chain is built from TRBV7-2 and TRBJ1-1; no clear D. The V gene lost 2 bases and the J gene lost 4 bases, with 11 bases spanning the gap. The V gene's germline CDR1 is SGHTA and CDR2 FQGNSA. The CDR3 covers 14 residues. For the CDR3, the DNA is TGTGCCAGCAGCTTAAATGTAGGCACCACTGAAGCTTTCTTT. It specifies CASSLNVGTTEAFF. The variable domain in full, with the rest retrieved from reference TRBV7-2 and TRBJ1-1, is GAGVSQSPSNKVTEKGKDVELRCDPISGHTALYWYRQSLGQGLEFLIYFQGNSAPDKSGLPSDRFSAERTGGSVSTLTIQRTQQEDSAVYLCASSLNVGTTEAFFGQGTRLTVV.

This chain connects TRBV7-8 to TRBJ2-7, with 7 bases matching TRBD2. The CDR3 has 16 amino acids. Germline values: CDR1 SGHVS, CDR2 FQNEAQ. V lost 1 base and J lost 5; bases outside the gene matches: 11. The CDR3 sequence: CASSLGGGEGQDEQYF. The CDR3 DNA sequence: TGTGCCAGCAGCTTAGGGGGTGGGGAGGGGCAAGACGAGCAGTACTTC. The entire variable domain, with the rest obtained from reference TRBV7-8 and TRBJ2-7, is as follows: GAGVSQSPRYKVAKRGQDVALRCDPISGHVSLFWYQQALGQGPEFLTYFQNEAQLDKSGLPSDRFFAERPEGSVSTLKIQRTQQEDSAVYLCASSLGGGEGQDEQYFGPGTRLTVT.

This clonotype was seen a few times. The CDR3 coding sequence is TGTGCCAGTAGACCCCAAAATTTAACGAACACTGAAGCTTTCTTT. This sequence encodes CASRPQNLTNTEAFF. The chain links TRBV19 to TRBJ1-1; D is ambiguous. This CDR3 is built from 15 residues. Looked up from germline, CDR1 is LNHDA and CDR2 is SQIVND (reference sequence). V gave up 6 bases and J gave up 1 base, with 15 bases separating them.

This clonotype was seen a handful of times. The chain combines TRBV7-2 with TRBJ2-3; 8 bases match TRBD2. Germline V lookup: CDR1 SGHTA, CDR2 FQGNSA. The ends lost 3 bases at V and 1 base at J; junction bases unmatched: 21. The CDR3 contains 21 residues. DNA of the CDR3: TGTGCCAGCAGCTTCCCGCACACTCCTCGAGCGGGGGAATATGGCACAGATACGCAGTATTTT. It specifies CASSFPHTPRAGEYGTDTQYF.

About this clonotype itself: In this CDR3 the conserved last residue, phenylalanine or tryptophan, is missing, so a read error is likely. The chain uses TRBV7-6 and TRBJ1-4; D is undetermined. The CDR3 extends over 13 amino acids. Germline CDR1 SGHVS, CDR2 FNYEAQ. DNA of the CDR3: TGTGCCAGCAGCTTATACTTAGGTGAAGAACTGTTTTTA. The encoded protein is CASSLYLGEELFL.

This clonotype was seen many times. The chain has TRBV7-2 and TRBJ1-2; 8 bases are shared with TRBD1. This CDR3 region has 15 residues. Losses at the gene ends were 6 bases for V and 2 bases for J; bases not matched to a gene: 8. Per the germline V gene, CDR1 is SGHTA and CDR2 is FQGNSA. The CDR3 DNA reads TGTGCCAGCAGGTCACAACCAGGGGGCAACTATGGCTACACCTTC. Translation gives CASRSQPGGNYGYTF.

The chain's CDR3 is CASDGRGTSNEQFF. The CDR3 nucleotides are TGTGCCAGCGACGGCCGGGGGACCAGCAATGAGCAGTTCTTC. V is TRBV7-9 and J is TRBJ2-1, with D maybe TRBD2 (6 bases). Trimming cost V 8 bases and J 6 bases, with 17 bases left between them. This CDR3 has 14 amino acids. Germline lookup yields CDR1 SEHNR and CDR2 FQNEAQ (reference sequence).

V and J are TRBV4-1 and TRBJ1-1; tentative D call: TRBD1 (5 bases). The germline V gene has CDR1 MGHRA and CDR2 YSYEKL. The CDR3 covers 15 residues. Trimming cost V 0 bases and J 3 bases, with 11 bases left between them. The CDR3 sequence: CASSQDRAGHTEAFF. CDR3 in DNA: TGCGCCAGCAGCCAAGATAGGGCAGGGCACACTGAAGCTTTCTTT.

This chain joins TRBV7-6 and TRBJ2-1, with D perhaps matching TRBD2 (7 bases). V gave up 7 bases and J gave up 0 bases, with 25 bases separating them. The CDR3 spans 19 residues. CDR1 and CDR2 from the germline V gene are SGHVS and FNYEAQ. CDR3 nucleotides: TGTGCCAGCACCCTAGGGGGGGGGGGCGCGCCTAGCTCCTACAATGAGCAGTTCTTC. This translates into CASTLGGGGAPSSYNEQFF.

The J gene is TRBJ1-1, the V gene TRBV6-6, with D possibly TRBD1 on 6 matching bases. There are 15 residues in the CDR3. Germline V gives CDR1 MNHNY, CDR2 SVGAGI (reference sequence). Trimming took off 2 bases at V and 1 base at J, with 11 bases between the two ends. The CDR3 region has the DNA TGTGCCAGCAGTTACGCCGAGGACAGGAACACTGAAGCTTTCTTT. Amino acid sequence: CASSYAEDRNTEAFF.

J is TRBJ2-4 and V is TRBV20-1; D remains ambiguous. This CDR3 spans 13 amino acids. The V gene lost 0 bases and the J gene lost 2 bases, with 5 bases spanning the gap. The germline V gene encodes CDR1 DFQATT and CDR2 SNEGSKA (reference sequence). The DNA for the CDR3 is TGCAGTGCTAGAGACCCAACCAAAAACATTCAGTACTTC. It is translated as CSARDPTKNIQYF.

The chain recombines TRBV25-1 with TRBJ1-6; no definite D call. The germline V gene encodes CDR1 MGHDK and CDR2 SYGVNS. Trimming removed 4 bases from V and 4 bases from J, with 5 bases in between. The CDR3 covers 13 residues. The CDR3 DNA reads as TGTGCCAGCAGTGGGGTGTATAATTCACCCCTCCACTTT. This translates into CASSGVYNSPLHF.

Of note for this clonotype: An end of the junction differs from the germline gene, which may be a read error. The gene calls are TRBV12-3 or TRBV12-4 and TRBJ1-3; tentatively, D is TRBD1 (5 bases). This CDR3 is built from 12 residues. The CDR3 reads CASSLPGQSIHF. CDR3 DNA: TGTGCCAGCAGTCTCCCGGGGCAGAGTATACATTTT.